The 16 T cell receptor beta chains below were found in one sample sequenced in a study of blood T cell repertoires in COVID-19. Measured with immunoSEQ multiplex PCR; TCRdb has only the in-frame clones, and not every one. The sample records a few hundred thousand clones, around 89% being singletons. Sequences were obtained from peripheral blood. Receptors were obtained from a man aged 40-50 years with acute or convalescent COVID-19.

The gene calls are TRBV7-9 and TRBJ2-6; 8 positions agree with TRBD2. The germline V gene encodes CDR1 SEHNR and CDR2 FQNEAQ (reference sequence). J lost 0 bases, V lost 11 bases, and 9 bases had no gene match. This CDR3 is 16 amino acids long. The CDR3 coding sequence is TGTGCCGGTAGGACTAGCTCGAACTCTGGGGCCAACGTCCTGACTTTC. This encodes CAGRTSSNSGANVLTF.

V is TRBV7-9 and J is TRBJ2-1, with D perhaps matching TRBD2 (5 bases). This CDR3 is built from 14 residues. In germline, CDR1 is SEHNR, CDR2 FQNEAQ (reference sequence). The ends were cut back, 5 bases at V and 1 base at J, with 9 bases in the middle. CDR3 protein: CASSPADSYNEQFF. In DNA, the CDR3 is TGTGCCAGCAGCCCAGCGGATTCCTACAATGAGCAGTTCTTC.

The chain is built from TRBV29-1 and TRBJ1-2; the match to TRBD1 covers 9 bases. CDR1 and CDR2 (germline): SQVTM, ANQGSEA. CDR3 length: 14 residues. V dropped 5 bases and J dropped 0; count of bases not matched to a gene: 4. The CDR3 bases are TGCAGCGTTTACAGGGGGCTTTCTAACTATGGCTACACCTTC. Residues: CSVYRGLSNYGYTF.

This sequence joins TRBV25-1 and TRBJ2-2, with D possibly TRBD1 on 5 matching bases. Trimming shortened V by 4 bases and J by 0 bases, and 6 bases separated the two germline ends. Germline V gene sequence: CDR1 MGHDK, CDR2 SYGVNS. CDR3 length: 14 amino acids. CDR3 in amino acids: CASSGQTNTGELFF. CDR3 coding DNA: TGTGCCAGCAGTGGACAGACGAACACCGGGGAGCTGTTTTTT.

The CDR3 DNA sequence: TGTGCCAGCGAGGGACAGGACCTAGCCAAAAACATTCAGTACTTC. Its translation: CASEGQDLAKNIQYF. V gene TRBV27 combines with J gene TRBJ2-4, with 8 nucleotides matching TRBD1. Germline CDR1 MNHEY, CDR2 SMNVEV (reference sequence). The CDR3 runs 15 residues. J was trimmed by 0 bases and V by 8 bases; bases with no gene match: 6.

The genes are TRBV9 and TRBJ2-3; the D gene is possibly TRBD1 (6 bases). The CDR3 length is 15 residues. With 4 bases removed from V and 4 bases from J, the gap between germline ends came to 16 bases. The germline CDR1 and CDR2 sequences are SGDLS and YYNGEE. The CDR3 bases are TGTGCCAGCAGCCCAGCAGGGGCTGGGGCAGATACGCAGTATTTT. Protein sequence: CASSPAGAGADTQYF.

This clone has a handful of counts. The chain is built from TRBV5-1 and TRBJ2-7, with 11 nucleotides matching TRBD1. The CDR3 loop spans 14 amino acids. In germline, CDR1 is SGHRS, CDR2 YFSETQ. With V trimmed by 3 bases and J by 4 bases, 3 bases remained unmatched. CDR3 sequence: CASSSDRGHYEQYF. The CDR3 nucleotides read TGCGCCAGCAGCTCGGACAGGGGGCATTACGAGCAGTACTTC.

The chain is built from TRBV30 and TRBJ2-1, with a tentative D call TRBD1 (5 bases). V lost 4 bases and J lost 4, with 11 bases in between. The CDR3 length is 13 residues. Germline CDR1 and CDR2: GTSNPN and SVGIG (reference sequence). CDR3: CAWIDNRYNEQFF. Here the CDR3 DNA reads TGTGCCTGGATCGACAACAGGTACAATGAGCAGTTCTTC.

The chain recombines TRBV7-9 with TRBJ2-1; 10 nucleotides match TRBD1. V shed 1 base and J 6 bases; nucleotides not matched to a gene: 3. This CDR3 region has 15 residues. CDR1 SEHNR and CDR2 FQNEAQ come from the germline V gene (reference sequence). CDR3 sequence reads: CASSLGQGALNEQFF. In DNA form, the CDR3 reads TGTGCCAGCAGCTTAGGACAGGGGGCACTCAATGAGCAGTTCTTC.

This chain links TRBV14 with TRBJ1-3; D is perhaps TRBD1 (5 bases). Germline values: CDR1 SGHDN, CDR2 FVKESK. This CDR3 has 15 amino acids. Trimming removed 1 base from V and 4 bases from J, with 11 bases in between. The CDR3 DNA is TGTGCCAGCAGCCAAGGTTTCAGGGCCGGAAACACCATATATTTT. It yields the protein CASSQGFRAGNTIYF.

The chain links TRBV27 to TRBJ1-1; 9 positions agree with TRBD1. The trim removed 6 bases at V and 8 bases at J, leaving 4 bases unmatched. CDR1 MNHEY and CDR2 SMNVEV come from the germline V gene (reference sequence). The CDR3 sequence is 12 residues long. The CDR3 DNA is TGTGCCAGCAGCCGGGACAGGGACGAAGCTTTCTTT. Its translation is CASSRDRDEAFF.

This clone was recorded once. This chain links TRBV6-2 or TRBV6-3 with TRBJ1-2; 7 positions agree with TRBD1. The CDR3 consists of 15 residues. Germline V gene sequence: CDR1 MNHEY, CDR2 SVGEGT. Losses at the gene ends were 5 bases for V and 4 bases for J; bases not matched to a gene: 10. CDR3 loop: CASSPGDRDSYGYTF. The CDR3 DNA sequence: TGTGCCAGCAGTCCGGGCGACCGGGACAGCTATGGCTACACCTTC.

In this sample, this clone turned up once. The rearrangement uses TRBV6-1 and TRBJ2-7; 9 bases line up with TRBD1. The CDR3 is 18 residues long. J gave up 2 bases and V 0 bases, and 11 bases lay outside the gene matches. Germline loops: CDR1 MNHNS, CDR2 SASEGT. The CDR3 protein is CASSEAKRTGVWTYEQYF. CDR3 DNA sequence: TGTGCCAGCAGTGAAGCAAAACGGACAGGGGTTTGGACCTACGAGCAGTACTTC.

V gene TRBV5-1 combines with J gene TRBJ2-7; maybe TRBD1 (6 bases). The germline CDR1 and CDR2 sequences are SGHRS and YFSETQ. CDR3 length: 15 amino acids. V was pared by 4 bases and J by 3 bases, with 17 bases between. CDR3 nucleotides: TGCGCCAGCAGCGGGGACAATTCCTACTACTACGAGCAGTACTTC. As protein: CASSGDNSYYYEQYF.

The chain uses TRBV19 and TRBJ2-7, with a possible D match to TRBD2 (7 bases). Per germline, CDR1 LNHDA and CDR2 SQIVND (reference sequence). V was trimmed by 10 bases and J by 2 bases, leaving 18 bases between them. This CDR3 has 14 amino acids. The CDR3 region is CATNKGGAAYEQYF. The DNA for the CDR3 is TGTGCCACTAATAAGGGGGGGGCGGCCTACGAGCAGTACTTC.

This chain uses TRBV5-1 with TRBJ1-5; the D is unclear. The CDR3 is 13 residues long. In germline, CDR1 is SGHRS, CDR2 YFSETQ. Trimming removed 5 bases at V and 0 bases at J, with 6 bases between. This CDR3 reads CASRESSNQPQHF. CDR3 in DNA: TGCGCCAGCAGGGAGAGTAGCAATCAGCCCCAGCATTTT.